Shown below are 3 T cell receptor beta chains from a single sample sequenced in a study of cytomegalovirus exposure and HLA in healthy donors. Produced via immunoSEQ multiplex PCR; TCRdb's table is partial and in-frame only. Here the sample spans a few hundred thousand clones, 80% to 90% being singletons. Sequenced material: PBMCs. These receptors originate from a woman younger than 35 in good health and CMV-seronegative.

The chain carries TRBV9 and TRBJ2-1, with 8 bases aligning to TRBD2. Germline V gives CDR1 SGDLS, CDR2 YYNGEE. The CDR3 contains 17 residues. The ends lost 1 base at V and 1 base at J; junction bases unmatched: 7. This CDR3 is CASSVTGGRSSYNEQFF. CDR3 coding DNA: TGTGCCAGCAGCGTAACCGGCGGGAGGTCGTCCTACAATGAGCAGTTCTTC.

This clone was seen once. The V call is TRBV10-3, the J call TRBJ2-5; D perhaps matches TRBD2 (6 bases). V shed 6 bases and J shed 1 base, with 9 bases lying between them. Germline V gene sequence: CDR1 ENHRY, CDR2 SYGVKD. There are 13 residues in the CDR3. The CDR3, as DNA: TGTGCCATCAGAGGGACTTCCCAAGAGACCCAGTACTTC. This translates into CAIRGTSQETQYF.

The CDR3 loop reads CASSLRGFQETQYF. Here the CDR3 DNA reads TGTGCCAGCAGCTTACGGGGATTCCAAGAGACCCAGTACTTC. This rearrangement joins TRBV5-6 to TRBJ2-5; D might be TRBD2 (5 bases). Trimming shortened V by 2 bases and J by 1 base, and 9 bases separated the two germline ends. This CDR3 has 14 residues. CDR1 SGHDT and CDR2 YYEEEE come from the germline V gene.